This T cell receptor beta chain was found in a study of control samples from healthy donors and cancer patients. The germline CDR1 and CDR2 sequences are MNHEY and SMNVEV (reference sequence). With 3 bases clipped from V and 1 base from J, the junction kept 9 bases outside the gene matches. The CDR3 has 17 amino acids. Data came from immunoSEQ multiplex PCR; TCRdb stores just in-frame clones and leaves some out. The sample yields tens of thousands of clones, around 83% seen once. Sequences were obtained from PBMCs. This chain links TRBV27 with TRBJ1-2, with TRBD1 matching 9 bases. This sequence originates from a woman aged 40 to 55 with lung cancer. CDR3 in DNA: TGTGCCAGCAGTTTCCTCGAAGGGACAGGGAGTAACTATGGCTACACCTTC. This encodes CASSFLEGTGSNYGYTF.